The 29 T cell receptor beta chains given below trace back to one sample, sequenced in a study of CD8 T cells in ankylosing spondylitis. TCRdb recomputed calls from the 5' RACE reads with MiXCR, one row per CDR3 protein. The table shows around 100,000 distinct CDR3 sequences, with 24% occurring only once. The sample taken for sequencing was synovial fluid, either unsorted or a sorted T cell fraction (not recorded which). The receptor source for this set is a male donor with ankylosing spondylitis.

This clonotype was detected ten times or more. The chain joins TRBV11-3 to TRBJ2-5; D is unresolved. Per germline, CDR1 SGHNT and CDR2 YENEEA. Trimming took 1 base from V and 1 from J, leaving 4 bases between them. The CDR3 is 13 residues long. The CDR3 nucleotides read TGTGCCAGCAGCTTAGGGGTCCAAGAGACCCAGTACTTC. It codes for CASSLGVQETQYF.

V usage is TRBV9 and J usage is TRBJ2-1; D is unresolved. Trimming took off 2 bases at V and 1 base at J, with 4 bases between the two ends. Germline-derived CDR1 and CDR2 are SGDLS and YYNGEE. This CDR3 spans 13 amino acids. The DNA of the CDR3 is TGTGCCAGCAGCGTTGGGTCCTACAATGAGCAGTTCTTC. This codes for CASSVGSYNEQFF. The whole variable domain, filled in from reference TRBV9 and TRBJ2-1, reads DSGVTQTPKHLITATGQRVTLRCSPRSGDLSVYWYQQSLDQGLQFLIQYYNGEERAKGNILERFSAQQFPDLHSELNLSSLELGDSALYFCASSVGSYNEQFFGPGTRLTVL.

This clonotype was counted at least ten times. Written as DNA, the CDR3 is TGTGCCAGCAGTGAAAGGCCGGAGAACACTGAAGCTTTCTTT. It translates to CASSERPENTEAFF. J is TRBJ1-1 and V is TRBV2; D unclear. The V gene's germline CDR1 is SNHLY and CDR2 FYNNEI. V lost 2 bases and J 1 base, leaving 8 bases between the germline ends. CDR3 length: 14 residues. The full variable domain, its missing parts supplied by reference TRBV2 and TRBJ1-1, is EPEVTQTPSHQVTQMGQEVILRCVPISNHLYFYWYRQILGQKVEFLVSFYNNEISEKSEIFDDQFSVERPDGSNFTLKIRSTKLEDSAMYFCASSERPENTEAFFGQGTRLTVV.

This clonotype was seen a few times. The CDR3: CASSEALLSPPQHF. CDR3 DNA: TGTGCCAGCAGTGAAGCACTGCTCTCGCCGCCCCAGCATTTT. The genes are TRBV6-1 and TRBJ1-5; D is ambiguous. V gave up 0 bases and J gave up 9 bases, with 12 bases separating them. Germline CDR1 MNHNS, CDR2 SASEGT. The CDR3 has 14 residues.

The chain recombines TRBV5-1 with TRBJ2-5; D may be TRBD2 (5 bases). CDR1 and CDR2 (germline): SGHRS, YFSETQ. The CDR3 is 14 residues long. Trimming removed 4 bases from V and 5 bases from J, with 15 bases in between. CDR3 nucleotide sequence: TGCGCCAGCAGCCCGAGGACTGTTTTGGAGACCCAGTACTTC. This encodes CASSPRTVLETQYF.

V usage is TRBV12-3 or TRBV12-4 and J usage is TRBJ1-1; 7 bases line up with TRBD1. The V gene end was trimmed by 1 base and the J gene end by 2 bases; junction bases not matched to a gene: 4. This CDR3 has 15 residues. CDR3 in amino acids: CASSLGYRGNTEAFF. The CDR3 coding sequence is TGTGCCAGCAGTTTAGGTTACAGGGGTAACACTGAAGCTTTCTTT.

V usage is TRBV12-3 or TRBV12-4 and J usage is TRBJ1-1; D remains ambiguous. V lost 4 bases to trimming and J lost 2 bases, with 11 bases between them. The CDR3 is made up of 14 amino acids. CDR3 DNA sequence: TGTGCCAGCAGTTCCCCGGAACCCAACACTGAAGCTTTCTTT. This encodes CASSSPEPNTEAFF.

This clonotype showed up many times. This chain joins TRBV14 and TRBJ2-2; D remains unclear. Deletions cut 1 base from V and 5 bases from J, with 14 bases between. The germline V gene encodes CDR1 SGHDN and CDR2 FVKESK. CDR3 length: 16 amino acids. The CDR3 nucleotides are TGTGCCAGCAGCCAAGGCCCCTGGATTGGAACCGGGGAGCTGTTTTTT. It codes for CASSQGPWIGTGELFF.

This clonotype was seen more than once but under ten times. DNA for the CDR3: TGTGCCACCAGCAGAGGACTAGCGGGAGTCAATGAGCAGTTCTTC. Translation: CATSRGLAGVNEQFF. The chain has TRBV15 and TRBJ2-1; TRBD2 matches 12 bases. This CDR3 has 15 residues. The V segment lost 1 base and the J segment 6 bases; nucleotides outside the gene matches: 1. Germline V gene sequence: CDR1 LNHNV, CDR2 YYDKDF (reference sequence).

This clonotype was seen repeatedly, ten times or more. The V and J genes are TRBV7-6 and TRBJ2-7; unclear D gene. CDR3 size: 15 residues. Germline lookup yields CDR1 SGHVS and CDR2 FNYEAQ. V dropped 1 base and J dropped 2 bases, with 12 bases sitting between them. The CDR3 reads CASSLDLGFTYEQYF. For the CDR3, the DNA is TGTGCCAGCAGCTTAGATCTGGGGTTTACCTACGAGCAGTACTTC.

This clonotype was counted between two and nine times. This chain uses TRBV19 with TRBJ1-5, with D possibly being TRBD1 (6 bases). CDR3 length: 15 residues. Germline lookup yields CDR1 LNHDA and CDR2 SQIVND (reference sequence). The V and J ends lost 3 bases and 2 bases respectively, with 11 bases between them. In DNA, the CDR3 is TGTGCCAGTAGTATTCGGGGGGCGCGCAATCAGCCCCAGCATTTT. Translation: CASSIRGARNQPQHF.

By share of the sample, this clonotype is medium-sized. CDR3 loop: CASSLGASGVDNEQFF. CDR3 nucleotide sequence: TGCGCCAGCAGCCTAGGCGCTAGCGGGGTCGACAATGAGCAGTTCTTC. This sequence joins TRBV4-1 and TRBJ2-1; TRBD2 aligns across 9 bases. The germline V gene has CDR1 MGHRA and CDR2 YSYEKL. This CDR3 has 16 residues. J gave up 5 bases and V 4 bases, and 9 bases lay outside the gene matches.

This chain joins TRBV6-6 and TRBJ2-7; D not certain. CDR1 MNHNY and CDR2 SVGAGI come from the germline V gene (reference sequence). The CDR3 runs to 13 residues. V lost 2 bases and J 0 bases, leaving 5 bases between the germline ends. In DNA form, the CDR3 reads TGTGCCAGCAGTTACGGGAACTCCTACGAGCAGTACGTC. It translates to CASSYGNSYEQYV.

This clonotype was counted between two and nine times. The genes are TRBV7-8 and TRBJ1-2; D ambiguous. V was cut by 1 base and J by 8 bases, with 11 bases left in between. Germline CDR1 SGHVS, CDR2 FQNEAQ. The CDR3 length is 13 residues. The DNA of the CDR3 is TGTGCCAGCAGCTTAGTAGGGATTCAGGGCTACACCTTC. Its translation is CASSLVGIQGYTF.

This clonotype has only one observation. V is TRBV29-1 and J is TRBJ2-1, with D perhaps matching TRBD1 (8 bases). Per the germline V gene, CDR1 is SQVTM and CDR2 is ANQGSEA. The V gene lost 6 bases and the J gene lost 5 bases, with 29 bases spanning the gap. This CDR3 is built from 18 residues. The CDR3 region has the DNA TGCAGCGTGGCAGGGGGCCTAGCGGCTTCTTCCCCAAACAATGAGCAGTTCTTC. The encoded protein is CSVAGGLAASSPNNEQFF.

The gene calls are TRBV7-8 and TRBJ1-5, with D possibly TRBD1 on 6 matching bases. The V gene's germline CDR1 is SGHVS and CDR2 FQNEAQ. The CDR3 extends over 15 amino acids. The V gene lost 2 bases and the J gene lost 5 bases, with 13 bases spanning the gap. The CDR3 is CASSLRGGYDQPQHF. The CDR3 coding sequence is TGTGCCAGCAGCTTACGAGGGGGTTACGATCAGCCCCAGCATTTT.

In its sample, this clonotype was seen a few times. CDR3 DNA: TGCAGCGTCCTCAGGGGGGGAGAGACCCAGTACTTC. This encodes CSVLRGGETQYF. The gene calls are TRBV29-1 and TRBJ2-5; D is tentatively TRBD1 or TRBD2 (7 bases each). Germline CDR1 and CDR2: SQVTM and ANQGSEA. Trimming cost V 6 bases and J 4 bases, with 12 bases left between them. The length of the CDR3 is 12 residues.

The CDR3 is CASLADSSYEQYF. DNA for the CDR3: TGTGCCAGCCTCGCCGACAGTTCCTACGAGCAGTACTTC. The V call is TRBV2, the J call TRBJ2-7; D is possibly TRBD1 (5 bases). Germline V lookup: CDR1 SNHLY, CDR2 FYNNEI. The V and J ends lost 8 bases and 1 base respectively, with 12 bases between them. This CDR3 has 13 amino acids.

The chain couples TRBV24-1 to TRBJ1-2, with D uncertain. The CDR3 consists of 13 residues. Germline CDR1 and CDR2: KGHDR and SFDVKD. V lost 7 bases and J 4 bases, leaving 12 bases between the germline ends. In nucleotides, the CDR3 is TGTGCCACCAGGTCAGGACGAGGCTATGGCTACACCTTC. It yields the protein CATRSGRGYGYTF.

This chain uses TRBV10-3 with TRBJ2-3, with TRBD2 matching 7 bases. The V segment lost 7 bases and the J segment 1 base; nucleotides outside the gene matches: 5. The germline CDR1 and CDR2 sequences are ENHRY and SYGVKD. The CDR3 length is 14 residues. CDR3 protein: CAINGGSGTDTQYF. The CDR3 DNA reads TGTGCCATCAATGGCGGGAGTGGCACAGATACGCAGTATTTT.

This clonotype has just a few counts. The chain carries TRBV7-2 and TRBJ2-1, with TRBD2 matching over 8 bases. The CDR3 extends over 12 amino acids. V lost 3 bases, J lost 13 bases, and 5 bases stayed unmatched. Germline lookup yields CDR1 SGHTA and CDR2 FQGNSA. CDR3 in DNA: TGTGCCAGCAGCTTCGGAGCGGGGGACCAGTTCTTC. Translation gives CASSFGAGDQFF.

The chain recombines TRBV20-1 with TRBJ2-6; D unresolved. CDR3 length: 13 residues. Looked up from germline, CDR1 is DFQATT and CDR2 is SNEGSKA (reference sequence). Deletions cut 3 bases from V and 1 base from J, with 4 bases between. CDR3 in amino acids: CSASESGANVLTF. The DNA of the CDR3 is TGCAGTGCTAGTGAATCTGGGGCCAACGTCCTGACTTTC.

In its sample, this clonotype was seen a few times. This sequence joins TRBV2 and TRBJ2-3; D possibly corresponds to TRBD2 (6 bases). V was shortened by 6 bases and J by 5 bases, with 12 bases between the two germline ends. This CDR3 has 13 amino acids. Germline CDR1 reads SNHLY; CDR2 reads FYNNEI. CDR3 nucleotides: TGTGCCAGCAGCGGCTACGGGGGAGATACGCAGTATTTT. Translating it yields CASSGYGGDTQYF.

This clonotype has a count of ten or more. The chain carries TRBV29-1 and TRBJ2-3; D is undetermined. The length of the CDR3 is 13 residues. Germline assignment: CDR1 SQVTM and CDR2 ANQGSEA. Trimming left V 1 base short and J 2 bases short, with 7 bases between. CDR3 sequence (DNA): TGCAGCGTTGAAGGCAGGTACACAGATACGCAGTATTTT. This translates into CSVEGRYTDTQYF.

In its sample, this clonotype was seen many times. V gene TRBV15 combines with J gene TRBJ2-1; the match to TRBD2 covers 8 bases. The CDR3 contains 17 residues. The V gene end was trimmed by 1 base and the J gene end by 10 bases; junction bases not matched to a gene: 15. The germline CDR1 and CDR2 sequences are LNHNV and YYDKDF (reference sequence). The CDR3 region has the DNA TGTGCCACCAGCAGAGCCACCGAGCGGGAGTTTGATCTGGAGCAGTTCTTC. Translation: CATSRATEREFDLEQFF. The full variable domain, its missing parts supplied by reference TRBV15 and TRBJ2-1, is DAMVIQNPRYQVTQFGKPVTLSCSQTLNHNVMYWYQQKSSQAPKLLFHYYDKDFNNEADTPDNFQSRRPNTSFCFLDIRSPGLGDTAMYLCATSRATEREFDLEQFFGPGTRLTVL.

The chain recombines TRBV12-3 or TRBV12-4 with TRBJ2-4; D possibly uses TRBD1 or TRBD2 (6 bases each). V was clipped by 5 bases and J by 15 bases, with 17 bases between them. The CDR3 has 12 residues. CDR3 protein: CASSRGLPGRYF. In DNA, the CDR3 is TGTGCCAGCAGTCGGGGGCTCCCCGGGCGGTACTTC.

This chain joins TRBV27 and TRBJ1-2, with TRBD1 identical over 7 bases. The CDR3 is made up of 16 amino acids. The trim removed 0 bases at V and 5 bases at J, leaving 9 bases unmatched. Looked up from germline, CDR1 is MNHEY and CDR2 is SMNVEV (reference sequence). CDR3 sequence (DNA): TGTGCCAGCAGTTTATCAAGGACAGGTTTGGAATATGGCTACACCTTC. Translation: CASSLSRTGLEYGYTF.

This clonotype has a count of ten or more. This sequence joins TRBV7-2 and TRBJ1-2; no reliable D call. The CDR3 runs 16 residues. The ends were cut back, 3 bases at V and 2 bases at J, with 16 bases in the middle. Germline loops: CDR1 SGHTA, CDR2 FQGNSA. The CDR3 protein is CASSFRSSNENYGYTF. The CDR3 nucleotides read TGTGCCAGCAGCTTCCGGAGCAGTAATGAGAACTATGGCTACACCTTC. The variable domain in full, with the rest retrieved from reference TRBV7-2 and TRBJ1-2, is GAGVSQSPSNKVTEKGKDVELRCDPISGHTALYWYRQSLGQGLEFLIYFQGNSAPDKSGLPSDRFSAERTGGSVSTLTIQRTQQEDSAVYLCASSFRSSNENYGYTFGSGTRLTVV.

In this sample, this clonotype turned up many times. The chain has TRBV24-1 and TRBJ2-1; 9 bases are shared with TRBD1. The length of the CDR3 is 13 residues. Germline V gene lookup returns CDR1 KGHDR and CDR2 SFDVKD. V shed 8 bases and J 8 bases; nucleotides not matched to a gene: 6. The CDR3 DNA sequence: TGTGCCACCATTACAGGGGGCGGAGATGAGCAGTTCTTC. Residues: CATITGGGDEQFF.